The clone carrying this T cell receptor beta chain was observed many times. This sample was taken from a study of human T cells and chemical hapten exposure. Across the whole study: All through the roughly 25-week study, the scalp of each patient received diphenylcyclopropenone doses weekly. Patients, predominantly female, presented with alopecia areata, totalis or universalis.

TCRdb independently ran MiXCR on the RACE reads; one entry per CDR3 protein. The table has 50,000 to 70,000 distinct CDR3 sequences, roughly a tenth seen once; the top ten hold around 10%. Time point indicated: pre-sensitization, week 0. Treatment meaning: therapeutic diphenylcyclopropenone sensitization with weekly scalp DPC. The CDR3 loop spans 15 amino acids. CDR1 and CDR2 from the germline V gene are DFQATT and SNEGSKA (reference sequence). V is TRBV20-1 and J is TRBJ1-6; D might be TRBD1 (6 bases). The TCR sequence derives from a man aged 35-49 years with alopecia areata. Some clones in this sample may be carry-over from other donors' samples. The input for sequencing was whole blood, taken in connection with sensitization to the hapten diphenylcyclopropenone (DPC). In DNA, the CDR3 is TGCAGGGGGGAGGACAGCACCTCCTATAATTCACCCCTCCACTTT. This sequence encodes CRGEDSTSYNSPLHF.